The source of this T cell receptor beta chain is a study of shared clonotypes between healthy human individuals. General observations from the study: Researchers found naive subsets generally carried larger estimated richness than memory subsets.

This clone has just a few counts. Antigen unknown. The method was immunoSEQ multiplex PCR; TCRdb's version includes in-frame clones alone and lacks a portion of them. The table lists about 1.1 million clones, approximately 77% of them singletons. Those who donated were healthy HIV-negative adults, with no recent acute infections or vaccinations reported. CDR1 SGDLS and CDR2 YYNGEE come from the germline V gene. The CDR3 contains 17 residues. V was clipped by 2 bases and J by 8 bases; unmatched bases: 16. This receptor was identified in a man aged 18 to 30 in good health. Some clones in this sample may be carry-over from other donors' samples. The sample consisted of memory CD4+ T cells from PBMCs. Noted subset: CD45RA-negative fraction. This chain uses TRBV9 with TRBJ2-1, with TRBD1 matching 7 bases. The CDR3 nucleotides are TGTGCCAGCAGCGTTCTCTTTGAGGGGGCAGCAGGCTATGAGCAGTTCTTC. This codes for CASSVLFEGAAGYEQFF.